A selection of T cell receptor beta chains follows, all from one sample in a study of cytomegalovirus exposure and HLA in healthy donors. The assay was immunoSEQ multiplex PCR, and TCRdb's table has in-frame clones only and misses some. Altogether around 240,000 clones are present, 90% being singletons, with the ten largest covering around 0.34%. The sequenced material came from PBMCs. The receptors were sampled from a woman under 30 in good health and CMV-seronegative. The CDR3 runs from the conserved cysteine through the conserved F or W. Each record gives: V gene, J gene, D gene, clone size, CDR3 DNA, CDR3 protein. The D gene is left open where the match is weak. Rows may omit the clone size; those that give it use once, few, many or a size class.

v_gene: TRBV9
j_gene: TRBJ2-2
d_gene: TRBD2
abundance: NA
CDR3nt: TGTGCCAGCAGCGGGGGGACTAGCGGGGACACCGGGGAGCTGTTTTTT
CDR3aa: CASSGGTSGDTGELFF

v_gene: TRBV4-1
j_gene: TRBJ2-5
d_gene: NA
abundance: NA
CDR3nt: TGCGCCAGCAGCCAAGATCCCTGGGCAGGGGTAGAGGAGACCCAGTACTTC
CDR3aa: CASSQDPWAGVEETQYF

v_gene: TRBV7-9
j_gene: TRBJ2-5
d_gene: TRBD2
abundance: once
CDR3nt: TGTGCGGGAGGGAGGGAGACCCAGTACTTC
CDR3aa: CAGGRETQYF

v_gene: TRBV7-7
j_gene: TRBJ2-1
d_gene: TRBD2
abundance: NA
CDR3nt: TGTGCCAGCAGTCTAGGGACTAGCGGCAACAATGAGCAGTTCTTC
CDR3aa: CASSLGTSGNNEQFF

v_gene: TRBV28
j_gene: TRBJ1-4
d_gene: NA
abundance: NA
CDR3nt: TGTGCCAGCAGCCCTCCGGACCGTTCGGTCAGGGAGGAACTGTTTTTT
CDR3aa: CASSPPDRSVREELFF

v_gene: TRBV19
j_gene: TRBJ1-5
d_gene: TRBD1
abundance: few
CDR3nt: TGTGCCAGTAGCGGACAGGGGGGAAATCAGCCCCAGCATTTT
CDR3aa: CASSGQGGNQPQHF

v_gene: TRBV7-9
j_gene: TRBJ1-5
d_gene: NA
abundance: NA
CDR3nt: TGTGCCAGCAGCTTAAGCGACAGCTACAATCAGCCCCAGCATTTT
CDR3aa: CASSLSDSYNQPQHF

v_gene: TRBV9
j_gene: TRBJ2-5
d_gene: NA
abundance: few
CDR3nt: TGTGCCAGCAGCGTGGGGGGTGGATCGCGGGAGACCCAGTACTTC
CDR3aa: CASSVGGGSRETQYF

v_gene: TRBV4-3
j_gene: TRBJ2-7
d_gene: NA
abundance: NA
CDR3nt: TGCGCCAGCAGCCAAGATGCGGGGGCTGGGGAGCAGTACTTC
CDR3aa: CASSQDAGAGEQYF

v_gene: TRBV12-5
j_gene: TRBJ1-2
d_gene: NA
abundance: NA
CDR3nt: TGTGCTAGTGGCGGAACGGGGGGCTACACCTTC
CDR3aa: CASGGTGGYTF

v_gene: TRBV23-1
j_gene: TRBJ2-2
d_gene: TRBD1
abundance: NA
CDR3nt: TGCGCCAGCAGTCACCGCCGGTCGGACAGGGGAAACACCGGGGAGCTGTTTTTT
CDR3aa: CASSHRRSDRGNTGELFF

v_gene: TRBV27
j_gene: TRBJ2-3
d_gene: TRBD2
abundance: NA
CDR3nt: TGTGCCAGCAGCTTTGCGGGGGGGCCAGATACGCAGTATTTT
CDR3aa: CASSFAGGPDTQYF

v_gene: TRBV5-4
j_gene: TRBJ1-1
d_gene: NA
abundance: NA
CDR3nt: TGTGCCAGCAGCTTGGGACGGGAGAACACTGAAGCTTTCTTT
CDR3aa: CASSLGRENTEAFF

v_gene: TRBV28
j_gene: TRBJ1-1
d_gene: TRBD1
abundance: NA
CDR3nt: TGTGCCAGCAGTTTAGCGGGACAGGGGAACACTGAAGCTTTCTTT
CDR3aa: CASSLAGQGNTEAFF

v_gene: TRBV1
j_gene: TRBJ2-2
d_gene: NA
abundance: once
CDR3nt: TGCACCAGCAGGAAGACTAGCGGGGCGGGCACCGGGGAGCTGTTTTTT
CDR3aa: CTSRKTSGAGTGELFF

v_gene: TRBV7-6
j_gene: TRBJ2-1
d_gene: TRBD1
abundance: NA
CDR3nt: TGTGCCAGCAGCTTAGAGGGACAGGGGGCCACCAATGAGCAGTTCTTC
CDR3aa: CASSLEGQGATNEQFF

v_gene: TRBV4-1
j_gene: TRBJ1-3
d_gene: NA
abundance: NA
CDR3nt: TGCGCCAGCAGCCTAGGCCCCTCAGGTGGAAACACCATATATTTT
CDR3aa: CASSLGPSGGNTIYF

v_gene: TRBV6-4
j_gene: TRBJ2-3
d_gene: TRBD2
abundance: many
CDR3nt: TGTGCCAGCAGTGACACTAGCGGGGGCGCAGATACGCAGTATTTT
CDR3aa: CASSDTSGGADTQYF

v_gene: TRBV11-3
j_gene: TRBJ2-7
d_gene: TRBD1
abundance: few
CDR3nt: TGTGCCAGCAGCCCTCACAGGGGCGAGCAGTACTTC
CDR3aa: CASSPHRGEQYF

v_gene: TRBV7-8
j_gene: TRBJ2-7
d_gene: NA
abundance: once
CDR3nt: TGTGCCAGCAGCTTAGAGCAGGTCGAAGGCGAGCAGTACTTC
CDR3aa: CASSLEQVEGEQYF

v_gene: TRBV19
j_gene: TRBJ2-2
d_gene: NA
abundance: NA
CDR3nt: TGTGCCAGTAGTATAAGGAGGGGACTCGGTACCGGGGAGCTGTTTTTT
CDR3aa: CASSIRRGLGTGELFF

v_gene: TRBV4-1
j_gene: TRBJ2-7
d_gene: TRBD2
abundance: few
CDR3nt: TGCGCCAGCAGCCAAGACTCAGCGGGGAACTCCTACGAGCAGTACTTC
CDR3aa: CASSQDSAGNSYEQYF

v_gene: TRBV11-3
j_gene: TRBJ2-2
d_gene: TRBD2
abundance: NA
CDR3nt: TGTGCCAGCAGCTTAGGGGGACTAGCCCATGCCGGGGAGCTGTTTTTT
CDR3aa: CASSLGGLAHAGELFF

v_gene: TRBV2
j_gene: TRBJ1-2
d_gene: TRBD1
abundance: NA
CDR3nt: TGTGCCAGCAGCGCAACAGGGGTGGATGGCTACACCTTC
CDR3aa: CASSATGVDGYTF

v_gene: TRBV9
j_gene: TRBJ2-3
d_gene: NA
abundance: NA
CDR3nt: TGTGCCAGCAGCGTTGGCCATCTTAAAGATACGCAGTATTTT
CDR3aa: CASSVGHLKDTQYF

v_gene: TRBV15
j_gene: TRBJ1-4
d_gene: NA
abundance: NA
CDR3nt: TGTGCCACCAGCAGGGACATCGGAAATGAAAAACTGTTTTTT
CDR3aa: CATSRDIGNEKLFF

v_gene: TRBV4-3
j_gene: TRBJ1-1
d_gene: NA
abundance: NA
CDR3nt: TGCGCCAGCAGCCGAGGGACACTTGAAGCTTTCTTT
CDR3aa: CASSRGTLEAFF

v_gene: TRBV28
j_gene: TRBJ2-1
d_gene: NA
abundance: once
CDR3nt: TGTGCCAGCAGTATCGGAACAGACCACAATGAGCAGTTCTTC
CDR3aa: CASSIGTDHNEQFF

v_gene: TRBV10-2
j_gene: TRBJ2-3
d_gene: NA
abundance: NA
CDR3nt: TGCGCCAGCAGTGATGGTGACTTGTCGGAAGCAGATACGCAGTATTTT
CDR3aa: CASSDGDLSEADTQYF

v_gene: TRBV5-6
j_gene: TRBJ2-7
d_gene: NA
abundance: NA
CDR3nt: TGTGCCAGCAGCTTGAGGGACTCCCTCTTCCGCGAGCAGTACTTC
CDR3aa: CASSLRDSLFREQYF

v_gene: TRBV4-3
j_gene: TRBJ2-7
d_gene: TRBD1
abundance: NA
CDR3nt: TGCGCCAGCAGCCAAGATCGGGACAGTACGGGGGAGCAGTACTTC
CDR3aa: CASSQDRDSTGEQYF

v_gene: TRBV5-1
j_gene: TRBJ2-1
d_gene: TRBD2
abundance: once
CDR3nt: TGCGCCAGCAGCTTGGATATAGGCGGGGGGGCGGCTGAGCAGTTCTTC
CDR3aa: CASSLDIGGGAAEQFF

v_gene: TRBV7-2
j_gene: TRBJ2-1
d_gene: TRBD2
abundance: few
CDR3nt: TGTGCCAGCAGCCGACGGACTAGCGATGAGCAGTTCTTC
CDR3aa: CASSRRTSDEQFF

v_gene: TRBV18
j_gene: TRBJ2-7
d_gene: NA
abundance: NA
CDR3nt: TGTGCCAGCTTACGCGAGGTAGCGGCAGGGGAGCAGTACTTC
CDR3aa: CASLREVAAGEQYF

v_gene: TRBV13
j_gene: TRBJ2-5
d_gene: NA
abundance: NA
CDR3nt: TGTGCCAGCAGCTCACCCTTATTATTGGAGGGGACCCAGTACTTC
CDR3aa: CASSSPLLLEGTQYF

v_gene: TRBV7-3
j_gene: TRBJ2-1
d_gene: NA
abundance: NA
CDR3nt: TGTGCCAGCAGCTTAAAAGGACTGGGGAGCTCCTACAATGAGCAGTTCTTC
CDR3aa: CASSLKGLGSSYNEQFF

v_gene: TRBV6-1
j_gene: TRBJ1-6
d_gene: NA
abundance: NA
CDR3nt: TGTGCCAGCAGAACAGGACAGACTAATTCACCCCTCCACTTT
CDR3aa: CASRTGQTNSPLHF

v_gene: TRBV11-3
j_gene: TRBJ2-2
d_gene: TRBD2
abundance: NA
CDR3nt: TGTGCCAGCAGCTTAGATGAGGCGGGGGGAATCGACACCGGGGAGCTGTTTTTT
CDR3aa: CASSLDEAGGIDTGELFF

v_gene: TRBV4-3
j_gene: TRBJ2-1
d_gene: TRBD2
abundance: NA
CDR3nt: TGCGCCAGCAGCCACTCCCCCGGGACTAGCGGGGTTAATGAGCAGTTCTTC
CDR3aa: CASSHSPGTSGVNEQFF

v_gene: TRBV11-2
j_gene: TRBJ2-2
d_gene: NA
abundance: NA
CDR3nt: TGTGCCAGCAGCGCACCGCTGCCCGCCACTAGTTCCGGGGAGCTGTTTTTT
CDR3aa: CASSAPLPATSSGELFF

v_gene: TRBV7-2
j_gene: TRBJ1-5
d_gene: NA
abundance: NA
CDR3nt: TGTGCCAGCAGCTTAGGGCGCGGGACTGGTCAGCCCCAGCATTTT
CDR3aa: CASSLGRGTGQPQHF

v_gene: TRBV4-1
j_gene: TRBJ2-7
d_gene: TRBD2
abundance: NA
CDR3nt: TGCGCCAGCAGCCAAGATCCTAGCGGGGGGCCACACCAGGCCTACGAGCAGTACTTC
CDR3aa: CASSQDPSGGPHQAYEQYF

v_gene: TRBV19
j_gene: TRBJ1-6
d_gene: NA
abundance: NA
CDR3nt: TGTGCCAGTAGTCCCCGGGACACGAATTCACCCCTCCACTTT
CDR3aa: CASSPRDTNSPLHF

v_gene: TRBV7-9
j_gene: TRBJ1-1
d_gene: NA
abundance: once
CDR3nt: TGTGCCAGCAGCTCTAGCCAGGGGAGAGACACTGAAGCTTTCTTT
CDR3aa: CASSSSQGRDTEAFF

v_gene: TRBV7-9
j_gene: TRBJ1-1
d_gene: TRBD1
abundance: NA
CDR3nt: TGTGCCAGCAGCTCAATCGGACAGGGCCCGGGCACTGAAGCTTTCTTT
CDR3aa: CASSSIGQGPGTEAFF

v_gene: TRBV19
j_gene: TRBJ2-1
d_gene: NA
abundance: once
CDR3nt: TGTGCCAGTAGTCGATCAGACATTTTCAACAATGAGCAGTTCTTC
CDR3aa: CASSRSDIFNNEQFF

v_gene: TRBV27
j_gene: TRBJ2-2
d_gene: TRBD1
abundance: NA
CDR3nt: TGTGCCAGCAGTTTTAAGACAGGGCCCACCGGGGAGCTGTTTTTT
CDR3aa: CASSFKTGPTGELFF

v_gene: TRBV7-9
j_gene: TRBJ1-3
d_gene: NA
abundance: NA
CDR3nt: TGTGCCAGCGGGAAGGGGTCACCGAACACCATATATTTT
CDR3aa: CASGKGSPNTIYF

v_gene: TRBV5-1
j_gene: TRBJ2-7
d_gene: NA
abundance: NA
CDR3nt: TGCGCCAGCAGCAGCCGGGACACGAACTACGAGCAGTACTTC
CDR3aa: CASSSRDTNYEQYF

v_gene: TRBV4-2
j_gene: TRBJ2-1
d_gene: TRBD2
abundance: NA
CDR3nt: TGTGCCAGCAGCCAAGGGGCTAGCGGGGGGGCCTACAATGAGCAGTTCTTC
CDR3aa: CASSQGASGGAYNEQFF

v_gene: TRBV5-1
j_gene: TRBJ1-2
d_gene: NA
abundance: NA
CDR3nt: TGCGCCAGCAGCTTGGGGCCCCCACAGGGAACTAACTATGGCTACACCTTC
CDR3aa: CASSLGPPQGTNYGYTF

v_gene: TRBV28
j_gene: TRBJ1-6
d_gene: NA
abundance: NA
CDR3nt: TGTGCCAGCAGTTTTGTTGGGGCCTCCTATAATTCACCCCTCCACTTT
CDR3aa: CASSFVGASYNSPLHF

v_gene: TRBV6-5
j_gene: TRBJ1-2
d_gene: TRBD1
abundance: NA
CDR3nt: TGTGCCAGCAGTCCAACAGGGGATGGCTATGGCTACACCTTC
CDR3aa: CASSPTGDGYGYTF

v_gene: TRBV7-6
j_gene: TRBJ2-3
d_gene: NA
abundance: NA
CDR3nt: TGTGCCAGCAGCTTTGGGTCTAGCGCACAGGATACGCAGTATTTT
CDR3aa: CASSFGSSAQDTQYF

v_gene: TRBV7-2
j_gene: TRBJ1-6
d_gene: NA
abundance: NA
CDR3nt: TGTGCCAGCAGCTGGTTGAGGGTTGGTTCACCCCTCCACTTT
CDR3aa: CASSWLRVGSPLHF

v_gene: TRBV30
j_gene: TRBJ1-6
d_gene: TRBD1
abundance: NA
CDR3nt: TGTGCCTGGAGTCCAGGACAGGGAGATTCACCCCTCCACTTT
CDR3aa: CAWSPGQGDSPLHF

v_gene: TRBV27
j_gene: TRBJ2-2
d_gene: TRBD2
abundance: NA
CDR3nt: TGTGCCAGCAGTCGAATAACCGGGACTAAAATTTCGAGCGGGGAGCTGTTTTTT
CDR3aa: CASSRITGTKISSGELFF

v_gene: TRBV4-1
j_gene: TRBJ2-1
d_gene: TRBD2
abundance: few
CDR3nt: TGCGCCAGCAGCCACCCTTCGGGGCGGGGGGCGGCGTCCTACAATGAGCAGTTCTTC
CDR3aa: CASSHPSGRGAASYNEQFF

v_gene: TRBV7-8
j_gene: TRBJ1-6
d_gene: TRBD1
abundance: NA
CDR3nt: TGTGCCAGCAGCTTAGGGGTGACAGGGGGTTCAAGCTCCTATAATTCACCCCTCCACTTT
CDR3aa: CASSLGVTGGSSSYNSPLHF

v_gene: TRBV4-1
j_gene: TRBJ2-5
d_gene: TRBD2
abundance: NA
CDR3nt: TGCGCCAGCAGCCAAGACGAGGGGACTAGCGGGGGGCCCCAAGAGACCCAGTACTTC
CDR3aa: CASSQDEGTSGGPQETQYF